The 7 T cell receptor beta chains given below trace back to one sample, sequenced in a study of blood T cells in healthy people across ages. A second PCR, run for roughly 7 to 11 cycles, used a sample-barcoded 5' primer plus a J-beta primer mix. MiXCR, run by TCRdb on the 5' RACE reads, gives a single entry per CDR3 protein. The sample shows 850,000 or so distinct CDR3 sequences, around 28% of them seen only once. Sequenced sample: blood. The receptors were gathered from a woman older than 75 in good health.

The chain is built from TRBV6-5 and TRBJ2-7; D is unresolved. The germline V gene encodes CDR1 MNHEY and CDR2 SVGAGI. The CDR3 spans 13 residues. V was clipped by 6 bases and J by 3 bases, with 12 bases between them. CDR3 sequence: CASSQGIDYEQYF. CDR3 DNA: TGTGCCAGCAGCCAAGGAATCGACTACGAGCAGTACTTC.

This rearrangement joins TRBV24-1 to TRBJ1-2; D might be TRBD1 (6 bases). Between the trimmed V and J ends, which lost 4 bases and 4 bases, there was a span of 12 bases. This CDR3 spans 14 amino acids. Germline values: CDR1 KGHDR, CDR2 SFDVKD. The CDR3, as DNA: TGTGCCACCAGTGACCCGACAGGCCCCTATGGCTACACCTTC. Translated: CATSDPTGPYGYTF.

This clonotype was counted many times. The chain uses TRBV5-1 and TRBJ2-3; D unresolved. CDR1 is SGHRS and CDR2 is YFSETQ in the germline V gene. V was cut by 4 bases and J by 0 bases, with 12 bases left in between. CDR3 length equals 15 residues. The CDR3 DNA is TGCGCCAGCAGCCCTATCTCTACTAGCACAGATACGCAGTATTTT. Its protein product is CASSPISTSTDTQYF. Full variable domain (missing parts from reference TRBV5-1 and TRBJ2-3): KAGVTQTPRYLIKTRGQQVTLSCSPISGHRSVSWYQQTPGQGLQFLFEYFSETQRNKGNFPGRFSGRQFSNSRSEMNVSTLELGDSALYLCASSPISTSTDTQYFGPGTRLTVL.

At least ten counts were recorded for this clonotype. The chain carries TRBV18 and TRBJ2-3, with a tentative D call TRBD1 (6 bases). Looked up from germline, CDR1 is KGHSH and CDR2 is LQKENI. Trimming removed 2 bases from V and 1 base from J, with 10 bases in between. This CDR3 is 15 amino acids long. CDR3 residues: CASSPGAGGTDTQYF. The CDR3, as DNA: TGTGCCAGCTCACCAGGGGCAGGGGGCACAGATACGCAGTATTTT.

This clonotype was recorded at least ten times. The chain couples TRBV4-2 to TRBJ1-6; D uncertain. V lost 3 bases and J lost 10, with 16 bases in between. The CDR3 contains 15 residues. Germline CDR1 LGHNA, CDR2 YNFKEQ. CDR3 region: CASSQNEKQRSPLHF. CDR3 DNA sequence: TGTGCCAGCAGCCAGAACGAAAAGCAACGCTCACCCCTCCACTTT.

This clonotype was counted at least ten times. This sequence joins TRBV6-2 or TRBV6-3 and TRBJ2-7; no clear D. The CDR3 consists of 14 residues. Germline values: CDR1 MNHEY, CDR2 SVGEGT. Deletions cut 0 bases from V and 0 bases from J, with 6 bases between. CDR3 DNA: TGTGCCAGCAGTTACTCGGCCGTCTCCTACGAGCAGTACTTC. This translates into CASSYSAVSYEQYF.

For this clonotype: At one of its ends the junction is not consistent with the germline gene, which may arise from a read error. The chain uses TRBV7-2 and TRBJ2-2; D is possibly TRBD2 (6 bases). CDR3 length: 16 amino acids. Germline loops: CDR1 SGHTA, CDR2 FQGNSA. The CDR3: CASSLAPTTQTGGLFF. The CDR3 bases are TGTGCCAGCAGCTTAGCCCCCACAACACAAACCGGGGGGCTGTTTTTT.